Listed here are 13 T cell receptor beta chains from one sample, sequenced in a study of long-term antiretroviral therapy in people with HIV (dated by TCRdb to the early 2020s). The immunoSEQ hsTCRB v3.0 assay was used at survey level resolution to sequence the TRB variable region. In its TCRdb copy, this immuneACCESS table keeps in-frame sequences only and misses some clones. Where compared with another copy, unresolved V genes explain less than half of these, and the others have no known cause. The sample table shows tens of thousands of clones, and about 79% are seen once. The top ten clonotypes cover around 2% of the sample. Sequenced here: unsorted PBMCs, sampled 3 years after starting antiretroviral therapy. The receptor set was obtained from a man aged 50-60 years with HIV.

The CDR3 loop is CASVKLFSYNEQFF. The CDR3 DNA is TGTGCCAGCGTTAAACTCTTCTCCTACAATGAGCAGTTCTTC. The chain has TRBV28 and TRBJ2-1; no clear D. The CDR3 extends over 14 amino acids. V lost 8 bases to trimming and J lost 0 bases, with 11 bases between them. Germline V gene sequence: CDR1 MDHEN, CDR2 SYDVKM.

V gene TRBV29-1 combines with J gene TRBJ2-3; the match to TRBD2 covers 7 bases. Unmatched junction bases numbered 14, after V lost 4 bases and J lost 7 bases. The germline CDR1 and CDR2 sequences are SQVTM and ANQGSEA. The CDR3 spans 15 residues. CDR3 region: CSVVSSGRPQNTQYF. The CDR3 DNA follows: TGCAGCGTTGTTAGTAGCGGGCGTCCACAGAATACGCAGTATTTT.

With regard to this clone: Mismatch with germline at one junction end may stem from a read error. V gene TRBV7-7 combines with J gene TRBJ2-1; D unclear. The germline gives CDR1 SSHAT, CDR2 FNYEAQ (reference sequence). CDR3 length equals 13 residues. CDR3 in DNA: TGTGCTAGCAGCTTAAGTACTTACAATGAGCAGTTCTTC. Amino acids: CASSLSTYNEQFF.

This clone is large in the sample. The V call is TRBV5-1, the J call TRBJ1-2; weak D call: TRBD1 (5 bases). CDR3 length: 15 amino acids. The germline V and J ends were trimmed by 2 bases and 4 bases, with 15 bases remaining between them. The germline V gene has CDR1 SGHRS and CDR2 YFSETQ. The CDR3 nucleotides are TGCGCCAGCAGCTTTGGACGTGGGGCCTCCTATGGCTACACCTTC. Translation gives CASSFGRGASYGYTF.

This clone occurred once. The genes are TRBV25-1 and TRBJ1-1; possibly TRBD1 for D (6 bases). The CDR3 is 13 amino acids. The germline CDR1 and CDR2 sequences are MGHDK and SYGVNS. V dropped 6 bases and J dropped 3 bases, with 11 bases sitting between them. This chain's CDR3 is CASRRGGDTEAFF. The CDR3 coding sequence is TGTGCCAGCAGAAGGGGGGGCGACACTGAAGCTTTCTTT. Full variable domain (rest looked up from reference TRBV25-1 and TRBJ1-1): EADIYQTPRYLVIGTGKKITLECSQTMGHDKMYWYQQDPGMELHLIHYSYGVNSTEKGDLSSESTVSRIRTEHFPLTLESARPSHTSQYLCASRRGGDTEAFFGQGTRLTVV.

In DNA, the CDR3 is TGTGCCAGTACAGTGGCCCTTTTAAACACCATATATTTT. This encodes CASTVALLNTIYF. This chain connects TRBV2 to TRBJ1-3, with unresolved D. Per germline, CDR1 SNHLY and CDR2 FYNNEI. The CDR3 consists of 13 residues. The ends were cut back, 9 bases at V and 6 bases at J, with 15 bases in the middle.

The chain links TRBV4-1 to TRBJ2-1; 10 bases align to TRBD1. V shed 1 base, J shed 8 bases, and the junction held 5 bases outside the gene matches. Germline V lookup: CDR1 MGHRA, CDR2 YSYEKL. There are 15 residues in the CDR3. The CDR3 sequence is CASSQGQGANHEQFF. The CDR3 nucleotides read TGCGCCAGCAGCCAAGGACAGGGGGCTAACCATGAGCAGTTCTTC.

The rearrangement joins TRBV5-4 to TRBJ2-5; 10 nucleotides agree with TRBD1. Germline lookup yields CDR1 SGHNT and CDR2 YYREEE (reference sequence). Trimming cost V 4 bases and J 5 bases; bases outside gene matches: 11. The CDR3 extends over 16 amino acids. CDR3 protein: CASSLPRTGGRETQYF. DNA for the CDR3: TGTGCCAGCAGCCTACCCCGGACAGGGGGTCGGGAGACCCAGTACTTC.

V usage is TRBV19 and J usage is TRBJ1-4; D gene unclear. The CDR3 runs 14 residues. Per germline, CDR1 LNHDA and CDR2 SQIVND (reference sequence). Trimming removed 3 bases from V and 3 bases from J, with 8 bases in between. The CDR3 spells CASSITGANEKLFF. DNA of the CDR3: TGTGCCAGTAGTATTACCGGGGCTAATGAAAAACTGTTTTTT.

This chain joins TRBV18 and TRBJ2-3; D is unclear. Germline CDR1 KGHSH, CDR2 LQKENI. V was clipped by 5 bases and J by 1 base, with 13 bases between them. CDR3 length: 15 amino acids. The CDR3: CASSFNQLRTDTQYF. The CDR3 coding sequence is TGTGCCAGCTCATTTAATCAGCTTCGCACAGATACGCAGTATTTT.

The rearrangement links TRBV27 to TRBJ1-4, with D maybe TRBD1 (5 bases). The CDR3 has 12 amino acids. The V and J ends lost 6 bases and 10 bases respectively, with 12 bases between them. Germline V lookup: CDR1 MNHEY, CDR2 SMNVEV (reference sequence). The CDR3 protein is CASRLLGGKLFF. CDR3 DNA sequence: TGTGCCAGCAGACTCTTGGGGGGAAAACTGTTTTTT.

The V and J genes are TRBV5-4 and TRBJ2-1; D gene ambiguous. The CDR3 covers 13 residues. Between the trimmed V and J ends, which lost 3 bases and 8 bases, there was a span of 12 bases. Germline V gene data show CDR1 as SGHNT and CDR2 as YYREEE (reference sequence). This CDR3 is CASSSEASDEQFF. Here the CDR3 DNA reads TGTGCCAGCAGCTCTGAGGCATCGGATGAGCAGTTCTTC.

This sequence joins TRBV7-2 and TRBJ1-5, with TRBD1 as a possible D gene (5 bases). The CDR3 length is 14 residues. Germline CDR1 is SGHTA and CDR2 is FQGNSA. V lost 1 base and J lost 2, with 6 bases in between. The CDR3 is CASSLVQGNQPQHF. The DNA of the CDR3 is TGTGCCAGCAGCTTAGTACAGGGCAATCAGCCCCAGCATTTT.